These T cell receptor beta chains were read from a single sample in a study of T-cell reconstitution after alpha-beta-depleted transplantation in children. TCRdb redid the calling of the PCR reads with MiXCR, one entry per CDR3 protein. Here the sample spans around 700,000 distinct CDR3 sequences, 10% to 15% being singletons. Sequencing was performed on PBMCs, taken before TCRalphabeta/CD19-depleted stem cell transplant. The receptors stem from a girl aged 2 to 9 with congenital amegakaryocytic thrombocytopenia, due to receive a stem cell transplant. Each CDR3 is given with its conserved first and last residue. Fields, in order: J gene, V gene, clone size, D gene, CDR3 DNA, CDR3 protein. A D gene is named only where the DNA matches it firmly. Only part of the rows carry a size: once, few, many, or a class if the clone is expanded.

J: TRBJ1-5
V: TRBV20-1
size: .
D: TRBD1
DNA: TGCAGTGCTAGAGCGAATATTCTCTGGACAGGGGGCCCACAGCCCCAGCATTTT
CDR3: CSARANILWTGGPQPQHF

J: TRBJ2-5
V: TRBV11-2
size: .
D: .
DNA: TGTGCCAGCAGCCAATGGGAGGCAGGGGGAGAGACCCAGTACTTC
CDR3: CASSQWEAGGETQYF

J: TRBJ1-1
V: TRBV7-9
size: many
D: .
DNA: TGTGCCAGCAGCTTATTGTTTGAAGCTTTCTTT
CDR3: CASSLLFEAFF

J: TRBJ2-7
V: TRBV20-1
size: many
D: TRBD1
DNA: TGCAGTGCGTTGACAGGGGATTCCTACGAGCAGTACTTC
CDR3: CSALTGDSYEQYF

J: TRBJ2-7
V: TRBV5-1
size: many
D: .
DNA: TGCGCCAGCAGCTTGCCAACCTACGAGCAGTACTTC
CDR3: CASSLPTYEQYF

J: TRBJ1-5
V: TRBV21-1
size: few
D: .
DNA: TGTGCCAGCGGCCGAGACAGGGCGCCCCAGGTTTGCTATCACAATCAGCCCCAGCATTTT
CDR3: CASGRDRAPQVCYHNQPQHF

J: TRBJ1-2
V: TRBV12-3/TRBV12-4
size: many
D: TRBD1
DNA: TGTGCCAGCAGCTCGGACAGGTACAACTATGGCTACACCTTC
CDR3: CASSSDRYNYGYTF

J: TRBJ2-1
V: TRBV30
size: few
D: TRBD2
DNA: TGTGCCTGGAGTTTCGGACTAGCGGGAGCCCTAGGCAATGAGCAGTTCTTC
CDR3: CAWSFGLAGALGNEQFF

J: TRBJ2-4
V: TRBV11-2
size: .
D: .
DNA: TGTGCCAACAGCTTAGATCCCCTTTCCACTTTTGGGAGAGCCAAAAACATTCAGTACTTC
CDR3: CANSLDPLSTFGRAKNIQYF

J: TRBJ2-2
V: TRBV5-1
size: many
D: TRBD2
DNA: TGCGCCAGCAGCTGGACTAGCGGGAGCACCGGGGAGCTGTTTTTT
CDR3: CASSWTSGSTGELFF

J: TRBJ2-1
V: TRBV7-9
size: few
D: TRBD2
DNA: TGTGCCAGCAGCTTAGAAGCGGGAGATTTCCATGAGCAGTTCTTC
CDR3: CASSLEAGDFHEQFF

J: TRBJ2-3
V: TRBV5-1
size: many
D: .
DNA: TGCGCCAGCAGCTTGGCACTGGCGTCAGATACGCAGTATTTT
CDR3: CASSLALASDTQYF

J: TRBJ1-1
V: TRBV20-1
size: many
D: .
DNA: TGCAGTGCTAGAGATGGGGGACTGAACACTGAAGCTTTCTTT
CDR3: CSARDGGLNTEAFF

J: TRBJ1-1
V: TRBV18
size: .
D: TRBD1
DNA: TGTGCCAGTATCACCAGGGGACAGCTGAACACTGAAGCTTTCTTT
CDR3: CASITRGQLNTEAFF

J: TRBJ2-1
V: TRBV12-3/TRBV12-4
size: few
D: .
DNA: TGTGCCAGCAGGCCGGGGGACCTCTCCTACAATGAGCAGTTCTTC
CDR3: CASRPGDLSYNEQFF

J: TRBJ1-5
V: TRBV12-3/TRBV12-4
size: many
D: TRBD1
DNA: TGTGCCAGCACCCCGACAGGGAGGCAGCCCCAGCATTTT
CDR3: CASTPTGRQPQHF

J: TRBJ2-7
V: TRBV5-5
size: many
D: .
DNA: TGTGCCAGCAGCTTCCAGGCGACCTACGAGCAGTACTTC
CDR3: CASSFQATYEQYF

J: TRBJ2-5
V: TRBV5-1
size: few
D: TRBD1
DNA: TGCGCCAGCAGCGCCAGGGGGCTAGTAGAGACCCAGTACTTC
CDR3: CASSARGLVETQYF

J: TRBJ2-3
V: TRBV7-9
size: many
D: .
DNA: TGTGCCAGCAGCAAGACCTTTGGGGTAGCGGAAGATACGCAGTATTTT
CDR3: CASSKTFGVAEDTQYF

J: TRBJ2-1
V: TRBV10-3
size: many
D: TRBD2
DNA: TGTGCCATCAGCTCCGCCCCGGGACTAGCGGGATCGTGGGATTTCGATGAGCAGTTCTTC
CDR3: CAISSAPGLAGSWDFDEQFF

J: TRBJ2-1
V: TRBV2
size: few
D: TRBD2
DNA: TGTGCCACCGAGGGGGGCGGGAGGACCTACAATGAGCAGTTCTTC
CDR3: CATEGGGRTYNEQFF

J: TRBJ2-1
V: TRBV3-1
size: few
D: .
DNA: TGTGCCAGCAGCCAAATGACTGTACCTTTAAATGAGCAGTTCTTC
CDR3: CASSQMTVPLNEQFF

J: TRBJ2-7
V: TRBV28
size: few
D: TRBD2
DNA: TGTGCCAGCAGTTTCAGCGGGAGACCCCCCTACGAGCAGTACTTC
CDR3: CASSFSGRPPYEQYF

J: TRBJ2-1
V: TRBV5-1
size: few
D: TRBD2
DNA: TGCGCCAGCAGCTTGTACGGGAGGGTCATGAATGAGCAGTTCTTC
CDR3: CASSLYGRVMNEQFF

J: TRBJ1-1
V: TRBV7-2
size: many
D: .
DNA: TGTGCCAGCAGCTTCCTGGGTTTACGAACTGAAGCTTTCTTT
CDR3: CASSFLGLRTEAFF

J: TRBJ2-7
V: TRBV25-1
size: .
D: .
DNA: TGTGCCAGCAGTGCTGGGGGCTACTACGAGCAGTACTTC
CDR3: CASSAGGYYEQYF

J: TRBJ2-2
V: TRBV5-1
size: few
D: .
DNA: TGCGCCAGCAGCCAGGCAGGGGTAGCCGGGGAGCTGTTTTTT
CDR3: CASSQAGVAGELFF

J: TRBJ2-5
V: TRBV28
size: many
D: .
DNA: TGTGCCAGCAGTTTATGGGACAGCAACCAAGAGACCCAGTACTTC
CDR3: CASSLWDSNQETQYF

J: TRBJ2-1
V: TRBV5-1
size: .
D: .
DNA: TGCGCCAGCAGCCCCCTTTCGGCGGGTACGGCCTACAATGAGCAGTTCTTC
CDR3: CASSPLSAGTAYNEQFF

J: TRBJ2-1
V: TRBV6-4
size: .
D: .
DNA: TGTGCCAGCAGTGACTCGGGGAACAATGAGCAGTTCTTC
CDR3: CASSDSGNNEQFF

J: TRBJ2-1
V: TRBV29-1
size: .
D: .
DNA: TGCAGCGTTGTTTCCGCGGGAGAGCAGTTCTTC
CDR3: CSVVSAGEQFF

J: TRBJ1-2
V: TRBV5-1
size: few
D: TRBD1
DNA: TGCGCCAGCAGCTACGGGACAGGGGATTCCCGGGACTATGGCTACACCTTC
CDR3: CASSYGTGDSRDYGYTF